This record looks at one TCR beta chain sequence and its context. The antigen is unknown. Compared with germline, one end of the junction differs, possibly owing to a read error. Hyperthyroidism patients, aged 18 to 65, were newly diagnosed, under 2 months' duration. This CDR3 is built from 11 residues. CDR1 and CDR2 from the germline V gene are SEHNR and FQNEAQ (reference sequence). This sample was included in a study of Graves' ophthalmopathy and Graves' hyperthyroidism. TCR beta CDR3 amplification used RNA transcripts. A first-round RT-PCR used HTBI primers, followed by a second-round multiplex PCR. TCRdb recomputed calls from the multiplex PCR reads with MiXCR, one row per CDR3 protein. The data hold 900,000 to 1,200,000 distinct CDR3 sequences, with about two fifths observed a single time. Whole-study findings and limits: Stable hyperthyroidism and ophthalmopathy were told apart by a 13-signature model, which achieved around 90% sensitivity and nearly 84% specificity. Ophthalmopathy progression cases were predicted by the model with roughly 70% sensitivity and roughly 72% specificity. Thyroid clonotypes that were expanded above 0.001 frequency mostly also appeared in blood.

The specimen was peripheral blood or thyroid tissue (not recorded which). The chain has TRBV7-9 and TRBJ2-6; TRBD2 is a possible D gene (5 bases). This TCR came from an adult man with Graves' hyperthyroidism. The CDR3 loop reads CASSLDRTEAF. The CDR3 DNA is TGTGCCAGCAGTCTCGACCGGACTGAAGCTTTC.